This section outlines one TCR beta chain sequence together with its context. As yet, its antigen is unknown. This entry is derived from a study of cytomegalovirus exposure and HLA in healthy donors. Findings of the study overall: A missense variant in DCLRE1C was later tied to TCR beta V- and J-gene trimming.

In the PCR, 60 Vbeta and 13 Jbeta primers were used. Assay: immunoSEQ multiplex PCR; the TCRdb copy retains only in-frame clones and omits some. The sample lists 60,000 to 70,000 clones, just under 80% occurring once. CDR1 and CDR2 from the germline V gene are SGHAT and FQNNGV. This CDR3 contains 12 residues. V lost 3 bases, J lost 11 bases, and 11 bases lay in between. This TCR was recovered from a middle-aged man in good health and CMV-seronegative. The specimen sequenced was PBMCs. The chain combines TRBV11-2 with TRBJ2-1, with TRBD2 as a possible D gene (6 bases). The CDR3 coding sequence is TGTGCCAGCAGCTTGGGACTGGAGAAGCAGTTCTTC. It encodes CASSLGLEKQFF.